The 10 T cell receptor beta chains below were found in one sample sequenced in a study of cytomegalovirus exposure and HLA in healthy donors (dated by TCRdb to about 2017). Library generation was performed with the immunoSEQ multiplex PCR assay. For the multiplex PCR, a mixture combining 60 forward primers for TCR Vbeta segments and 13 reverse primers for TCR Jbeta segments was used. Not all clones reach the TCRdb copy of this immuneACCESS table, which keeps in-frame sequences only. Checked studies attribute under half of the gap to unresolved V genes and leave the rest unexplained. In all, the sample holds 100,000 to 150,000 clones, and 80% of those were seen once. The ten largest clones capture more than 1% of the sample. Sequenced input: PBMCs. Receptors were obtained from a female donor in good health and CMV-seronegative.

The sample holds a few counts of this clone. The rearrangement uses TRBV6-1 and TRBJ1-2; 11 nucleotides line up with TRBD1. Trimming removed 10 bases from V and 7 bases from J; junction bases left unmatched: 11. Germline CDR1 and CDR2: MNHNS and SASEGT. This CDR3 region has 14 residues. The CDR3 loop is CATRSGQGALGYTF. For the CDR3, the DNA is TGTGCCACCAGGAGCGGACAGGGGGCGCTTGGCTACACCTTC.

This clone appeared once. The chain's CDR3 is CASSPDGLAKNIQYF. CDR3 sequence (DNA): TGTGCCAGCAGTCCTGACGGACTAGCCAAAAACATTCAGTACTTC. The chain links TRBV2 to TRBJ2-4; tentatively, D is TRBD2 (5 bases). This CDR3 region has 15 residues. Trimming took off 5 bases at V and 0 bases at J, with 11 bases between the two ends. Per the germline V gene, CDR1 is SNHLY and CDR2 is FYNNEI.

This CDR3 is CASSLGLGRRIQYNEQFF. CDR3 nucleotide sequence: TGTGCCAGCAGCTTAGGTCTGGGGCGGCGGATCCAATACAATGAGCAGTTCTTC. This chain connects TRBV11-2 to TRBJ2-1; D is perhaps TRBD1 (5 bases). The CDR3 loop spans 18 amino acids. Trimming took off 1 base at V and 4 bases at J, with 20 bases between the two ends. Germline V gene data show CDR1 as SGHAT and CDR2 as FQNNGV.

CDR3 nucleotide sequence: TGTGCCAGCAGAAAGACAGCATCAGCAACTAATGAAAAACTGTTTTTT. Protein product: CASRKTASATNEKLFF. The V and J genes are TRBV2 and TRBJ1-4; D may be TRBD1 (5 bases). V lost 6 bases and J 0 bases, leaving 14 bases between the germline ends. Germline V CDR1 and CDR2: SNHLY, FYNNEI. This CDR3 region has 16 residues. Full variable domain (outside the CDR3, taken from reference TRBV2 and TRBJ1-4): EPEVTQTPSHQVTQMGQEVILRCVPISNHLYFYWYRQILGQKVEFLVSFYNNEISEKSEIFDDQFSVERPDGSNFTLKIRSTKLEDSAMYFCASRKTASATNEKLFFGSGTQLSVL.

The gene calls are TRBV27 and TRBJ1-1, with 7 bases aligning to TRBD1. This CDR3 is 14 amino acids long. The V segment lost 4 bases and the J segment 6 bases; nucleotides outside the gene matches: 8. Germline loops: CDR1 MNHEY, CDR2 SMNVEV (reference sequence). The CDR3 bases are TGTGCCAGCAGTTCCCTGGGGACAGCCTCTGAAGCTTTCTTT. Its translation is CASSSLGTASEAFF.

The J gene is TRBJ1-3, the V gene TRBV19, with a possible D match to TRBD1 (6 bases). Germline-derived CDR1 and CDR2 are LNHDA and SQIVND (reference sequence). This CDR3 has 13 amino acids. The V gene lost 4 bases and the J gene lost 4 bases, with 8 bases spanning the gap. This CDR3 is CASSRGPGNTIYF. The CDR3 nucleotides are TGTGCCAGTAGTAGGGGGCCCGGAAACACCATATATTTT.

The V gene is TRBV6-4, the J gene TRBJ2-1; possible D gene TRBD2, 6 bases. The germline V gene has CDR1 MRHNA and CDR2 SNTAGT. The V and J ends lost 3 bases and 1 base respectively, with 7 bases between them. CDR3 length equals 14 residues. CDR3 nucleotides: TGTGCCAGCAGTGAGGCGGGGTCCTACAATGAGCAGTTCTTC. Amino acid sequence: CASSEAGSYNEQFF.

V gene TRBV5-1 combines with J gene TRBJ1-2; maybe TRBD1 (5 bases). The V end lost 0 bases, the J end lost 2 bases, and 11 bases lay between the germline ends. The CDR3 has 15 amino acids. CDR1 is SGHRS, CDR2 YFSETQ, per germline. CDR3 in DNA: TGCGCCAGCAGCTTGGGCGACAGCAAAAACTATGGCTACACCTTC. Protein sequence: CASSLGDSKNYGYTF.

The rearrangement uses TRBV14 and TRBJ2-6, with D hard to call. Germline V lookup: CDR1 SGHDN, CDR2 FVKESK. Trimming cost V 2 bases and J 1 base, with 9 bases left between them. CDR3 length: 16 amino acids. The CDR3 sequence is CASSQLRQSGANVLTF. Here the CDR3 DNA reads TGTGCCAGCAGCCAACTACGTCAATCTGGGGCCAACGTCCTGACTTTC.

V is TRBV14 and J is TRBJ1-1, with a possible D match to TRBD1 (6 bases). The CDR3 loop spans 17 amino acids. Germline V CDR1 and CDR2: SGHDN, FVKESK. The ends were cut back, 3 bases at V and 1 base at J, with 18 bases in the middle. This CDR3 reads CASSHTGSSIQNTEAFF. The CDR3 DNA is TGTGCCAGCAGCCACACAGGGTCGTCCATACAGAACACTGAAGCTTTCTTT. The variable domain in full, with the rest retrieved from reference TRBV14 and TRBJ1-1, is EAGVTQFPSHSVIEKGQTVTLRCDPISGHDNLYWYRRVMGKEIKFLLHFVKESKQDESGMPNNRFLAERTGGTYSTLKVQPAELEDSGVYFCASSHTGSSIQNTEAFFGQGTRLTVV.